Following are 23 T cell receptor beta chains from one sample sequenced in a study of cytomegalovirus exposure and HLA in healthy donors. This table comes from immunoSEQ multiplex PCR, and its TCRdb copy is limited to in-frame clones, with some not included. The sample has under 250,000 clones, about 90% seen once. The sequenced sample was PBMCs. These receptors all come from a man aged 18 to 30 in good health and CMV-seropositive.

Details on this clone: One junction end disagrees with the germline gene, perhaps due to a read error. The V and J genes are TRBV11-2 and TRBJ1-1; 8 bases are a match to TRBD1. From germline, CDR1 is SGHAT and CDR2 FQNNGV. CDR3 size: 14 residues. This CDR3 reads CASTLVPGQVEAFF. As DNA, the CDR3 is TGTGCCAGCACCTTAGTCCCGGGACAGGTTGAAGCTTTCTTT.

This chain connects TRBV6-5 to TRBJ1-2; D remains unclear. CDR1 and CDR2 (germline): MNHEY, SVGAGI. The CDR3 loop spans 14 amino acids. The germline V and J ends were trimmed by 0 bases and 3 bases, with 8 bases remaining between them. The CDR3 reads CASSYSRPDYGYTF. The CDR3 bases are TGTGCCAGCAGTTACTCCAGGCCCGACTATGGCTACACCTTC.

The chain combines TRBV28 with TRBJ1-1, with a weak D call TRBD1 (5 bases). Germline-derived CDR1 and CDR2 are MDHEN and SYDVKM. Trimming shortened V by 4 bases and J by 3 bases, and 15 bases separated the two germline ends. This CDR3 contains 15 residues. The CDR3 nucleotides read TGTGCCAGCAGTTACACCAATAGGGGTTACACTGAAGCTTTCTTT. It is translated as CASSYTNRGYTEAFF.

The chain couples TRBV10-3 to TRBJ2-2; 10 bases are a match to TRBD2. Per the germline V gene, CDR1 is ENHRY and CDR2 is SYGVKD. The junction had 11 bases not matched to a gene; V was cut back by 7 bases and J by 3 bases. The CDR3 is 17 residues long. The CDR3 protein is CAITGAGGMGDTGELFF. The CDR3 DNA reads TGTGCCATCACGGGAGCGGGAGGGATGGGCGACACCGGGGAGCTGTTTTTT.

Comments on this clone: This same CDR3 is encoded by further DNA sequences in the sample. The chain is built from TRBV5-1 and TRBJ2-7; TRBD1 agrees at 12 bases. Germline CDR1 is SGHRS and CDR2 is YFSETQ. Trimming at V came to 3 bases and at J to 7 bases, leaving 8 bases not matched to a gene. The CDR3 has 15 amino acids. CDR3 sequence: CASSSRDRGRGEQYF. CDR3 bases: TGCGCCAGCAGCTCACGGGACAGGGGGCGAGGTGAGCAGTACTTC.

The chain is built from TRBV5-1 and TRBJ1-1, with D unresolved. The CDR3 has 14 residues. Germline values: CDR1 SGHRS, CDR2 YFSETQ. V gave up 0 bases and J gave up 0 bases, with 6 bases separating them. CDR3 coding DNA: TGCGCCAGCAGCTTGGACGGATTGAACACTGAAGCTTTCTTT. Protein sequence: CASSLDGLNTEAFF.

J is TRBJ1-2 and V is TRBV5-1; 7 bases agree with TRBD1. The CDR3 length is 16 residues. Germline values: CDR1 SGHRS, CDR2 YFSETQ. V was pared by 4 bases and J by 4 bases, with 13 bases of the junction left unmatched. The CDR3 DNA is TGCGCCAGCAGCCCCAACGGACAGGTCGCGTCCTATGGCTACACCTTC. It translates to CASSPNGQVASYGYTF.

This clone was recorded only once. The chain couples TRBV5-1 to TRBJ2-3; D is ambiguous. The CDR3 runs 13 residues. V was cut by 0 bases and J by 6 bases, with 8 bases left in between. Germline CDR1 is SGHRS and CDR2 is YFSETQ. The CDR3 bases are TGCGCCAGCAGCTTGGAGGCGGCCGATACGCAGTATTTT. It codes for CASSLEAADTQYF.

This rearrangement joins TRBV4-2 to TRBJ1-4; TRBD1 aligns across 8 bases. Germline CDR1 is LGHNA and CDR2 is YNFKEQ. This CDR3 has 13 amino acids. The V gene end was trimmed by 4 bases and the J gene end by 6 bases; junction bases not matched to a gene: 1. CDR3 sequence reads: CASSPTGDEKLFF. The CDR3 DNA follows: TGTGCCAGCAGCCCGACAGGGGATGAAAAACTGTTTTTT.

This clone was seen a single time. The chain combines TRBV7-8 with TRBJ1-1, with 7 bases fitting TRBD1. Trimming took 1 base from V and 4 from J; bases not matched to a gene: 12. This CDR3 is built from 17 residues. Germline CDR1 and CDR2: SGHVS and FQNEAQ. Here the CDR3 reads CASSLGRGQSFFTEAFF. The CDR3 DNA is TGTGCCAGCAGCTTAGGCCGGGGACAGTCGTTCTTCACTGAAGCTTTCTTT. Based on the CDR3 plus reference TRBV7-8 and TRBJ1-1, the full variable domain is GAGVSQSPRYKVAKRGQDVALRCDPISGHVSLFWYQQALGQGPEFLTYFQNEAQLDKSGLPSDRFFAERPEGSVSTLKIQRTQQEDSAVYLCASSLGRGQSFFTEAFFGQGTRLTVV.

The chain is built from TRBV20-1 and TRBJ1-1; D is uncertain. V lost 6 bases and J lost 5, with 10 bases in between. There are 11 residues in the CDR3. CDR1 is DFQATT and CDR2 is SNEGSKA in the germline V gene (reference sequence). The CDR3 DNA reads TGCAGTGCCTGGGCGGAAACTGAAGCTTTCTTT. Translating it yields CSAWAETEAFF.

The V call is TRBV7-6, the J call TRBJ2-5, with D uncertain. The germline gives CDR1 SGHVS, CDR2 FNYEAQ. Trimming cost V 4 bases and J 1 base, with 13 bases left between them. CDR3 length: 15 residues. The CDR3: CASSWVAEVQETQYF. The CDR3 DNA reads TGTGCCAGCAGCTGGGTCGCGGAAGTCCAAGAGACCCAGTACTTC. Full variable domain (remainder filled in from reference TRBV7-6 and TRBJ2-5): GAGVSQSPRYKVTKRGQDVALRCDPISGHVSLYWYRQALGQGPEFLTYFNYEAQQDKSGLPNDRFSAERPEGSISTLTIQRTEQRDSAMYRCASSWVAEVQETQYFGPGTRLLVL.

The DNA of the CDR3 is TGTGCCAGCAGCTGGGGAGGGGCTTACACTGAAGCTTTCTTT. Amino acid sequence: CASSWGGAYTEAFF. The chain employs TRBV5-4 and TRBJ1-1; tentative D call: TRBD1 (5 bases). V gave up 3 bases and J gave up 3 bases, with 12 bases separating them. In germline, CDR1 is SGHNT, CDR2 YYREEE (reference sequence). The CDR3 runs 14 residues.

The rearrangement joins TRBV6-1 to TRBJ2-1; D uncertain. The V end was cut by 1 base, the J end by 1 base, with 11 bases between. In germline, CDR1 is MNHNS, CDR2 SASEGT. The CDR3 loop spans 16 amino acids. Here the CDR3 reads CASSEGNLGSYNEQFF. CDR3 bases: TGTGCCAGCAGTGAAGGGAACTTGGGGTCCTACAATGAGCAGTTCTTC.

The V gene is TRBV7-9, the J gene TRBJ2-1; no clear D. The germline CDR1 and CDR2 sequences are SEHNR and FQNEAQ (reference sequence). V shed 5 bases and J shed 6 bases, with 17 bases lying between them. CDR3 length: 15 amino acids. The CDR3 region has the DNA TGTGCCAGCAGCGCCACGGTGACCTATGGCAATGAGCAGTTCTTC. Amino acids: CASSATVTYGNEQFF.

There are a few counts of this clone. This chain joins TRBV11-3 and TRBJ2-1; 7 nucleotides agree with TRBD2. This CDR3 spans 15 amino acids. Germline V gene lookup returns CDR1 SGHNT and CDR2 YENEEA. V was clipped by 5 bases and J by 0 bases; unmatched bases: 4. The CDR3 region has the DNA TGTGCCAGCAGCCTTGGCGGGAGCTCCTACAATGAGCAGTTCTTC. This translates into CASSLGGSSYNEQFF.

The chain carries TRBV11-2 and TRBJ2-1; D gene unclear. CDR1 is SGHAT, CDR2 FQNNGV, per germline. V lost 5 bases, J lost 8 bases, and 16 bases lay in between. The CDR3 has 14 residues. The CDR3 sequence is CASSPNSRLDEQFF. The CDR3 DNA reads as TGTGCCAGCAGCCCAAACTCCCGTTTGGATGAGCAGTTCTTC.

The chain has TRBV4-1 and TRBJ1-5; unclear D gene. Germline V gene data show CDR1 as MGHRA and CDR2 as YSYEKL. CDR3 length: 13 amino acids. The V gene lost 0 bases and the J gene lost 7 bases, with 7 bases spanning the gap. The CDR3 region is CASSQEPPQPQHF. Written as DNA, the CDR3 is TGCGCCAGCAGCCAAGAGCCCCCACAGCCCCAGCATTTT.

The table lists this clone with a few counts. This chain uses TRBV4-1 with TRBJ2-5, with 7 bases that match TRBD2. The CDR3 loop spans 13 amino acids. The V and J ends lost 0 bases and 5 bases, in that order; junction bases with no gene match: 0. CDR1 and CDR2 (germline): MGHRA, YSYEKL. In DNA form, the CDR3 reads TGCGCCAGCAGCCAAGACGGGGGGGAGACCCAGTACTTC. This sequence encodes CASSQDGGETQYF.

The sample holds one count of this clone. The chain recombines TRBV11-3 with TRBJ2-5; TRBD2 agrees at 14 bases. Germline loops: CDR1 SGHNT, CDR2 YENEEA. V gave up 3 bases and J gave up 4 bases; unmatched junction bases: 1. The CDR3 has 15 residues. CDR3 amino acids: CASSFGTSGRETQYF. In DNA, the CDR3 is TGTGCCAGCAGCTTTGGGACTAGCGGGAGAGAGACCCAGTACTTC.

The chain couples TRBV9 to TRBJ1-4; maybe TRBD1 (6 bases). In germline, CDR1 is SGDLS, CDR2 YYNGEE. Trimming cost V 4 bases and J 5 bases, with 15 bases left between them. The CDR3 extends over 15 amino acids. The CDR3 bases are TGTGCCAGCAGCTCCAGGGGTCATAAGAATGAAAAACTGTTTTTT. It translates to CASSSRGHKNEKLFF.

The gene calls are TRBV13 and TRBJ2-2, with D possibly being TRBD1 or TRBD2 (5 bases each). V was shortened by 2 bases and J by 3 bases, with 16 bases between the two germline ends. CDR3 length equals 17 residues. Per germline, CDR1 PRHDT and CDR2 FYEKMQ (reference sequence). This chain's CDR3 is CASSLRKGSVYTGELFF. CDR3 in DNA: TGTGCCAGCAGCTTAAGGAAGGGGAGCGTGTACACCGGGGAGCTGTTTTTT.

CDR3 sequence (DNA): TGCGCCAGCAGCTTGGATGCGGGACCCATTTACAATGAGCAGTTCTTC. Its protein product is CASSLDAGPIYNEQFF. This rearrangement joins TRBV5-1 to TRBJ2-1; D possibly corresponds to TRBD2 (6 bases). This CDR3 has 16 amino acids. V was trimmed by 0 bases and J by 4 bases, leaving 14 bases between them. Germline CDR1 reads SGHRS; CDR2 reads YFSETQ.